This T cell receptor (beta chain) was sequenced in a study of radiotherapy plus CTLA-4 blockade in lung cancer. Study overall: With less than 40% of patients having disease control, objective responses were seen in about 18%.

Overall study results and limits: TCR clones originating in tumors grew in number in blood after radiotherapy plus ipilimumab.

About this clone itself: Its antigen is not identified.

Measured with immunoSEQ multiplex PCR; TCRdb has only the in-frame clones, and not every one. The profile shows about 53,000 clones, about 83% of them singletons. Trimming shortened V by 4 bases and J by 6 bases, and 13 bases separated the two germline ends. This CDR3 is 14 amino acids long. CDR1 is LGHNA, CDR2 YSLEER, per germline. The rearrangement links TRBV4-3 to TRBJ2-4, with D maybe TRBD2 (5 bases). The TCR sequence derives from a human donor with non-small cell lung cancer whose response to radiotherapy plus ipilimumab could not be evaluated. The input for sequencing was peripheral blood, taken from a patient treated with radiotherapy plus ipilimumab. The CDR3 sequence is CASSPGLTINIQYF. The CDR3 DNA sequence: TGCGCCAGCAGCCCCGGACTCACTATAAACATTCAGTACTTC.